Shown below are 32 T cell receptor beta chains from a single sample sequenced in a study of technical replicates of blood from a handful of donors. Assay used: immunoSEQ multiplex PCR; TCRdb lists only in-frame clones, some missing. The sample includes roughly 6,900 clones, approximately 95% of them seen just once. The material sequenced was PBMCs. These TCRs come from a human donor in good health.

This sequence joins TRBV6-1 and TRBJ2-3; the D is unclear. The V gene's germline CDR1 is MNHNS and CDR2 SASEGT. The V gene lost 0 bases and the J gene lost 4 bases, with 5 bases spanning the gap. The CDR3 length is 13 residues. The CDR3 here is CASSEAYSDTQYF. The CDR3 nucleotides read TGTGCCAGCAGTGAAGCGTACTCAGATACGCAGTATTTT.

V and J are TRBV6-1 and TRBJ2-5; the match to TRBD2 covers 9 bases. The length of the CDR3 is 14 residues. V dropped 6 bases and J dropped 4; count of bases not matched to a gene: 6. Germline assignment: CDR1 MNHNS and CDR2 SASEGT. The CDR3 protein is CASRIAGDVETQYF. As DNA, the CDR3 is TGTGCCAGCAGAATAGCGGGAGACGTAGAGACCCAGTACTTC.

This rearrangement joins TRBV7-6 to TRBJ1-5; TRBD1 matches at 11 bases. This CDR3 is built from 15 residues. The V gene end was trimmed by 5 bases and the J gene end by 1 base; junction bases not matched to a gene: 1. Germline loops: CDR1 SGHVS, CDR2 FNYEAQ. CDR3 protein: CASSRDRGSNQPQHF. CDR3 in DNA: TGTGCCAGCAGCAGGGACAGGGGGAGCAATCAGCCCCAGCATTTT.

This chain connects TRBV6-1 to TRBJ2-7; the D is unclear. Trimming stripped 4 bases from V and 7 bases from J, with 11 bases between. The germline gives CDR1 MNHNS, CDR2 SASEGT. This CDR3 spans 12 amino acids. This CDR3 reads CASSAHIVEQYF. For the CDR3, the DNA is TGTGCCAGCAGTGCACATATTGTGGAGCAGTACTTC.

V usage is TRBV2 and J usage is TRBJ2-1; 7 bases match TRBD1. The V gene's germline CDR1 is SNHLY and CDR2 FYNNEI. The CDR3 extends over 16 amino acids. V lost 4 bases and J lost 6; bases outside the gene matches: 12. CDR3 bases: TGTGCCAGCAGTGCCGGCCGGGACAGATTCCGCAATGAGCAGTTCTTC. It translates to CASSAGRDRFRNEQFF.

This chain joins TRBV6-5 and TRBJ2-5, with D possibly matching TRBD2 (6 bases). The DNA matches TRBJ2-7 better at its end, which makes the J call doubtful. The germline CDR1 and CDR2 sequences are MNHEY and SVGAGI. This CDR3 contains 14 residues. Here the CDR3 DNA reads TGTGCCAGCAGTTACGCCGGGACTCATAACGAGCAGTACTTC. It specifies CASSYAGTHNEQYF.

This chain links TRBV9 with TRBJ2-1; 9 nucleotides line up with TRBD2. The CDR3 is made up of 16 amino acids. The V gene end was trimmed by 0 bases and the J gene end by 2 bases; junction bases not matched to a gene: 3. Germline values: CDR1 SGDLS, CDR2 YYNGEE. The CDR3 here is CASSVGAGGAYNEQFF. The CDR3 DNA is TGTGCCAGCAGCGTAGGTGCGGGAGGGGCCTACAATGAGCAGTTCTTC.

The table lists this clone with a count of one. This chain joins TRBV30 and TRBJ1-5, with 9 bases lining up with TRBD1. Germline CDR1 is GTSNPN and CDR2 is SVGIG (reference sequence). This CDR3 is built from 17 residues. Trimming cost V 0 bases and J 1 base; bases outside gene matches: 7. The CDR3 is CAWSVFTGGLSNQPQHF. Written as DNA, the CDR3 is TGTGCCTGGAGTGTATTTACAGGGGGCTTGAGCAATCAGCCCCAGCATTTT.

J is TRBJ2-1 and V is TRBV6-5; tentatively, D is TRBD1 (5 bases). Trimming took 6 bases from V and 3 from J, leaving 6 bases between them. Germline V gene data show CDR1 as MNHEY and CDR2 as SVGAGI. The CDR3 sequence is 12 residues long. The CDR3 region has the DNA TGTGCCAGCAGGACAGACTACAATGAGCAGTTCTTC. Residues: CASRTDYNEQFF.

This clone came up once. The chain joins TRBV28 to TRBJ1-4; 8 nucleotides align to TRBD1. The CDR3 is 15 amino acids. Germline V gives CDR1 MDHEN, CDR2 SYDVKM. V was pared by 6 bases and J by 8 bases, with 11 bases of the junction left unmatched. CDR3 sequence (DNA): TGTGCCAGCAGCTCAGGGGGCGCGTTTGGGGAAAAACTGTTTTTT. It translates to CASSSGGAFGEKLFF.

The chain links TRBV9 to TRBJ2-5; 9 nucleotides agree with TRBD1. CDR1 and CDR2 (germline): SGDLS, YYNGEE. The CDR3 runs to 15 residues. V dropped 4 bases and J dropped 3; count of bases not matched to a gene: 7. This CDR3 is CASSSWTGVEETQYF. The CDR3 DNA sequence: TGTGCCAGCAGCTCATGGACAGGGGTGGAAGAGACCCAGTACTTC.

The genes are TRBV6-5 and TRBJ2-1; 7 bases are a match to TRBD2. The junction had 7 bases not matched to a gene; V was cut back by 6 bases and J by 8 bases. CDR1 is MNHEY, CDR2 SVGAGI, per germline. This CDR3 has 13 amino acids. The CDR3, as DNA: TGTGCCAGCAGCCGGGGGGAGATCGATGAGCAGTTCTTC. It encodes CASSRGEIDEQFF.

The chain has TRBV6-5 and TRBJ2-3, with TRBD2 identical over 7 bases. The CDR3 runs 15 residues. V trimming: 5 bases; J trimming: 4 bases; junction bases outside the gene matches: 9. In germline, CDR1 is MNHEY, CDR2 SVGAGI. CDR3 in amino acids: CASSAAGVFPDTQYF. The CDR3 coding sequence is TGTGCCAGCAGTGCCGCGGGAGTTTTCCCAGATACGCAGTATTTT.

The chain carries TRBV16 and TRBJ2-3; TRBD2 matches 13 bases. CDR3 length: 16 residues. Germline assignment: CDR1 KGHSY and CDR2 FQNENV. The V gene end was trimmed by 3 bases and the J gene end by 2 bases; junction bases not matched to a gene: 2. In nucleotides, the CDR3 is TGTGCCAGCAGCCACGGGACTAGCGGGGACACAGATACGCAGTATTTT. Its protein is CASSHGTSGDTDTQYF.

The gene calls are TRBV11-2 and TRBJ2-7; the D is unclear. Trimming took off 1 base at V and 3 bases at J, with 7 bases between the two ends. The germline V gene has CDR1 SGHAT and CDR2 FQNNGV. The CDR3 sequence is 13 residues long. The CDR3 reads CASSLVADYEQYF. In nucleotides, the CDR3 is TGTGCCAGCAGCTTAGTTGCGGACTACGAGCAGTACTTC.

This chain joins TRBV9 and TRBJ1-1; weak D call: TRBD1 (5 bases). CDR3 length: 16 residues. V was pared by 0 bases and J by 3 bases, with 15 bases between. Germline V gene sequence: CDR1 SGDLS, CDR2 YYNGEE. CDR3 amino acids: CASSVVGGGGDTEAFF. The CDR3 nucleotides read TGTGCCAGCAGCGTAGTAGGCGGGGGGGGAGACACTGAAGCTTTCTTT.

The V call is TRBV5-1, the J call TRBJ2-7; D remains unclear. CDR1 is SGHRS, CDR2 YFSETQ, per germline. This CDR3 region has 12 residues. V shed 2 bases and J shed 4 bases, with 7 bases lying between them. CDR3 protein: CASSFSLYEQYF. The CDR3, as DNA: TGCGCCAGCAGCTTCTCCCTTTACGAGCAGTACTTC.

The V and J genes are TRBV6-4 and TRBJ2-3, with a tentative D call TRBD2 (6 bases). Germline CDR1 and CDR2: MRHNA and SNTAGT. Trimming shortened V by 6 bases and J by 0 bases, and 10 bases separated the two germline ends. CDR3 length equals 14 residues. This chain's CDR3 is CASSPGLSTDTQYF. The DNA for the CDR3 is TGTGCCAGCAGCCCGGGACTGAGCACAGATACGCAGTATTTT.

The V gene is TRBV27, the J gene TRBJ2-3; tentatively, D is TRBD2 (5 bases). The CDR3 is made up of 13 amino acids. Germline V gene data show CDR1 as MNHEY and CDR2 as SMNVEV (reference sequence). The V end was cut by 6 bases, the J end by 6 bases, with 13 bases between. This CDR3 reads CASSPRGSDTQYF. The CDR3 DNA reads TGTGCCAGCAGCCCTCGGGGATCGGATACGCAGTATTTT.

The CDR3 sequence is CSVGTSGRDGAQYF. The CDR3 nucleotides read TGCAGCGTTGGAACTAGCGGGAGGGATGGGGCCCAGTACTTC. This chain links TRBV29-1 with TRBJ2-5; 13 nucleotides align to TRBD2. This CDR3 has 14 residues. The junction had 8 bases not matched to a gene; V was cut back by 4 bases and J by 9 bases. From germline, CDR1 is SQVTM and CDR2 ANQGSEA.

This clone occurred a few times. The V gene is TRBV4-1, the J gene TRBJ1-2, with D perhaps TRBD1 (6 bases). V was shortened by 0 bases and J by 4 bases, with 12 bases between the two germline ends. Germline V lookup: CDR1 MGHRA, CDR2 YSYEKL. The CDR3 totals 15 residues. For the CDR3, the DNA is TGCGCCAGCAGCCAAGATAGGTTAGGGGGCTATGGCTACACCTTC. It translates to CASSQDRLGGYGYTF.

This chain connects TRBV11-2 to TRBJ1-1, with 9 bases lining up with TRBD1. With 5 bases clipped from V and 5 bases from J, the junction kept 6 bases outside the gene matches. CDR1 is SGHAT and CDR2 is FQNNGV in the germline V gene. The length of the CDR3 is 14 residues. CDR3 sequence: CASSRSTGGTEAFF. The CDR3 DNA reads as TGTGCCAGCAGCAGATCGACAGGGGGGACTGAAGCTTTCTTT.

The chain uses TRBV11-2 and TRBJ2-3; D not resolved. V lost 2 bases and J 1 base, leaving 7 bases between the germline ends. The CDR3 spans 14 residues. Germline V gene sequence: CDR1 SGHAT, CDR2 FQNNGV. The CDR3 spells CASSLTRGTDTQYF. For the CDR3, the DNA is TGTGCCAGCAGCTTAACGCGAGGCACAGATACGCAGTATTTT.

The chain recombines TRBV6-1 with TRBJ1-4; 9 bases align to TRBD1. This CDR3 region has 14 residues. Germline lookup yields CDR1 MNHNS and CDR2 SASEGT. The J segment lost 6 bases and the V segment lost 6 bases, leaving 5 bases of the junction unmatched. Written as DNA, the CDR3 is TGTGCCAGCAGAACGGGACAGGGAGATGAAAAACTGTTTTTT. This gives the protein CASRTGQGDEKLFF.

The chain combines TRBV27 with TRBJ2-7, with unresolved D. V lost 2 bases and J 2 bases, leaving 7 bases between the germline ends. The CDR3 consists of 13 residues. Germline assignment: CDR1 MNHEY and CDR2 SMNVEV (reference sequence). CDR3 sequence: CASSLSPTYEQYF. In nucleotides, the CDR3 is TGTGCCAGCAGTTTAAGCCCCACCTACGAGCAGTACTTC.

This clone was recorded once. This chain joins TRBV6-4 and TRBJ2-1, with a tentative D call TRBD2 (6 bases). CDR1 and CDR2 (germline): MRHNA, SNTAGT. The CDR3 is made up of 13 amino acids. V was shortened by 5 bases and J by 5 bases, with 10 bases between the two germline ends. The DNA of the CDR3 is TGTGCCAGCAGTTCCGGGACTCACAATGAGCAGTTCTTC. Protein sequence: CASSSGTHNEQFF.

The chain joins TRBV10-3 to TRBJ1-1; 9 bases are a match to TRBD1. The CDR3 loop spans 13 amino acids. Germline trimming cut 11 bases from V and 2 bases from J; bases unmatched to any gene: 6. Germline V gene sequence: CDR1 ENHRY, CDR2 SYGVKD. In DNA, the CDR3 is TGTGCCTGCAGGACAGGGGACAACACTGAAGCTTTCTTT. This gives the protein CACRTGDNTEAFF.

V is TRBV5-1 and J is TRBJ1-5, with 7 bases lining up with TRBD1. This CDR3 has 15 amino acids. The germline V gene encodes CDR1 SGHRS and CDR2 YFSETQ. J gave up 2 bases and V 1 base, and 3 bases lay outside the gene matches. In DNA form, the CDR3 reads TGCGCCAGCAGCTTGAGAGGGGGCGGCAATCAGCCCCAGCATTTT. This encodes CASSLRGGGNQPQHF.

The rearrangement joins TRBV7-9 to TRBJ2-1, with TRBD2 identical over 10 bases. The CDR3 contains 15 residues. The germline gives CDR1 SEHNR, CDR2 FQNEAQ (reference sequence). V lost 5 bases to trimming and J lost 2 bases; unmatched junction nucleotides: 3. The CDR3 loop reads CASSRGTSAYNEQFF. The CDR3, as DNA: TGTGCCAGCAGCCGCGGGACTAGCGCCTACAATGAGCAGTTCTTC.

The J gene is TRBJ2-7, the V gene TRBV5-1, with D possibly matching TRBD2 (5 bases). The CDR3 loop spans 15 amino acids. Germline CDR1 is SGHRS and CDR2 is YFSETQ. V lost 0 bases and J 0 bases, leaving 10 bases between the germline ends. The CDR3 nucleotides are TGCGCCAGCAGCTTGGAGCGGTGGAGCTCCTACGAGCAGTACTTC. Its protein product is CASSLERWSSYEQYF.

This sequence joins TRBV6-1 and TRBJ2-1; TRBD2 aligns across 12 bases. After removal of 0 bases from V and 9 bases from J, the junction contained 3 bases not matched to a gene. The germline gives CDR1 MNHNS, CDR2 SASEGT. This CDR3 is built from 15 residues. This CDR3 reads CASSEAETSGSEQFF. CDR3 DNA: TGTGCCAGCAGTGAAGCTGAGACTAGCGGGAGTGAGCAGTTCTTC.

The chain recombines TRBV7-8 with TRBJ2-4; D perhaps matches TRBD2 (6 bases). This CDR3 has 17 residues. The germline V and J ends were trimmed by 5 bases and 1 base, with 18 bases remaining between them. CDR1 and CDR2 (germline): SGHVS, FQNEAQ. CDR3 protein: CASSPQPRGIAKNIQYF. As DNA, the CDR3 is TGTGCCAGCAGCCCCCAACCCCGGGGGATCGCCAAAAACATTCAGTACTTC.